This is a list of T cell receptor beta chains from one sample in a study of blood T cell repertoires in COVID-19. Clones were read by immunoSEQ multiplex PCR, and TCRdb kept only the in-frame ones, dropping some. The sample comprises about 260,000 clones, approximately 84% of which are singletons, and about 1.9% rests with the top ten. The sample consisted of peripheral blood. These receptors originate from a woman older than 75 with acute or convalescent COVID-19. Both conserved end residues are part of each CDR3. A D gene is named only where the DNA matches it firmly. Some rows have no size entry. The others give once, few or many, or a class for an expanded clone.

once	TRBV11-1	TRBD1	TRBJ1-2	TGTGCCAGCAGCGAGGACAGGGCGAACTATGGCTACACCTTC	CASSEDRANYGYTF
-	TRBV7-8	TRBD1	TRBJ1-5	TGTGCCAGCAGCTTACACGGACAGGGTTTGTATCAGCCCCAGCATTTT	CASSLHGQGLYQPQHF
-	TRBV11-2	TRBD2	TRBJ2-3	TGTGCCAGCAGCGTGGGACTATCACCCCATACGCAGTATTTT	CASSVGLSPHTQYF
-	TRBV19	-	TRBJ1-2	TGTACCAGTAGTATAATGGACACCATGGGAATCGGCTACACCTTC	CTSSIMDTMGIGYTF
-	TRBV7-9	TRBD2	TRBJ2-3	TGTGCCAGCAGCTTAGGACTAGCGGGGGCTGGCACAGATACGCAGTATTTT	CASSLGLAGAGTDTQYF
-	TRBV5-1	-	TRBJ2-7	TGCGCCAGCAGCCCACCTGGGTACAGCCGCGAGCAGTACTTC	CASSPPGYSREQYF
-	TRBV4-3	TRBD1	TRBJ1-4	TGCGCCAGCAGCCGAGTACAGGGGGAATTTGAAAAACTGTTTTTT	CASSRVQGEFEKLFF
-	TRBV11-3	-	TRBJ2-1	TGTGCCAGCAGCTTATATAGCGGCTCCTACAATGAGCAGTTCTTC	CASSLYSGSYNEQFF
-	TRBV7-8	-	TRBJ2-5	TGTGCCAGCAGCTTTACAGGGTTGCAAGAGACCCAGTACTTC	CASSFTGLQETQYF
-	TRBV19	-	TRBJ1-2	TGTGCCAGTAGTATAGATCTGGGCAGCTCTGGCTACACCTTC	CASSIDLGSSGYTF
-	TRBV29-1	-	TRBJ1-2	TGCAGCGTTGATGCGGCCCAGGGGCGCGGCTACACCTTC	CSVDAAQGRGYTF
-	TRBV7-6	TRBD2	TRBJ2-4	TGTGCCAGCAGCGACATCGAGGGCGGGAGGAAATTCAAAAACATTCAGTACTTC	CASSDIEGGRKFKNIQYF
-	TRBV9	-	TRBJ1-4	TGTGCCAGCAGCGCAAGAGGCCTGTCAACTAATGAAAAACTGTTTTTT	CASSARGLSTNEKLFF
-	TRBV28	-	TRBJ1-3	TGTGCCAGCAGTTTTAGCCAGACCTCTGGAAACACCATATATTTT	CASSFSQTSGNTIYF
-	TRBV13	-	TRBJ1-2	TGTGCCAGCAGCTCGATCGAGGCTAACTATGGCTACACCTTC	CASSSIEANYGYTF
-	TRBV3-1/TRBV3-2	-	TRBJ1-2	TGTGCCAGCAGCCAAGGTTCCCCAGGTGGCTACACCTTC	CASSQGSPGGYTF
-	TRBV4-1	TRBD1	TRBJ2-2	TGCGCCAGCAGCCACCCAATATTCGACAGGGAAACCGGGGAGCTGTTTTTT	CASSHPIFDRETGELFF
once	TRBV19	-	TRBJ1-6	TGTGCCAGTAGTATCGTGAATTCACCCCTCCACTTT	CASSIVNSPLHF
-	TRBV18	TRBD1	TRBJ1-5	TGTGCCAGCTCACCAGAAACAGGACAGGGTAAGAAGCCCCAGCATTTT	CASSPETGQGKKPQHF
-	TRBV6-2/TRBV6-3	TRBD2	TRBJ2-1	TGTGCCAGCAGTTACTCGAGAGTGGCTAGCGGGCGTGAGCAGTTCTTC	CASSYSRVASGREQFF
-	TRBV4-1	-	TRBJ1-2	TGCGCCAGCAGCCTAGGGACATCGAACTATGGCTACACCTTC	CASSLGTSNYGYTF
-	TRBV5-4	-	TRBJ2-7	TGTGCCAGCAGCCCATGGCGTCCGGGACAACCCTCCTACGAGCAGTACTTC	CASSPWRPGQPSYEQYF
-	TRBV4-2	-	TRBJ1-5	TGTGCCAGCAGCCAAGGCCTGAATTGGCCTCAGCCCCAGCATTTT	CASSQGLNWPQPQHF
-	TRBV7-2	-	TRBJ2-1	TGTGCCAGCAGCTTGATCGGGAGAGGGGATGAGCAGTTCTTC	CASSLIGRGDEQFF
-	TRBV29-1	TRBD1	TRBJ1-2	TGCAGCGTCATAAGGGGGCCTAAGGATGGCTACACCTTC	CSVIRGPKDGYTF
-	TRBV28	TRBD1	TRBJ1-5	TGTGCCAGCAGCTTAACAGGGGGCGGCCAGCCCCAGCATTTT	CASSLTGGGQPQHF
-	TRBV19	-	TRBJ1-2	TGTGCCAGTAGTATAGCGGAGGGGTCCTATGGCTACACCTTC	CASSIAEGSYGYTF
few	TRBV13	-	TRBJ1-1	TGTGCCAGCAGCCTATCAGGTTTCAGGAACACTGAAGCTTTCTTT	CASSLSGFRNTEAFF
few	TRBV30	TRBD1	TRBJ1-3	TGTGCCTGGGACTCCTCGACCTCGACAGGGTTGGGAAACACCATATATTTT	CAWDSSTSTGLGNTIYF
-	TRBV5-6	-	TRBJ1-2	TGTGCCAGCAGGGAGTATGGCGGCTACACCTTC	CASREYGGYTF
-	TRBV5-4	-	TRBJ1-1	TGTGCCAGCAGCCTGGGGCGGCTGAACACTGAAGCTTTCTTT	CASSLGRLNTEAFF
once	TRBV7-3	TRBD1	TRBJ2-1	TGTGCCAGCAGCCAAACCCTGACAGGGGGCGATGAGCAGTTCTTC	CASSQTLTGGDEQFF
-	TRBV5-1	-	TRBJ2-1	TGCGCCAGCAGCTTGGGGCTAGTCGGTACCAATGAGCAGTTCTTC	CASSLGLVGTNEQFF
-	TRBV7-2	TRBD1	TRBJ2-3	TGTGCCAGCAGCTTTCAGGGGGCCCCAGATACGCAGTATTTT	CASSFQGAPDTQYF
-	TRBV14	TRBD2	TRBJ2-1	TGTGCCAGCAGCCAAGCGGGGGGGAATCTGGCCTACAATGAGCAGTTCTTC	CASSQAGGNLAYNEQFF
-	TRBV4-3	-	TRBJ2-1	TGCGCCAGCAGCCAAGATGAGGGGGACAATGAGCAGTTCTTC	CASSQDEGDNEQFF
-	TRBV9	-	TRBJ1-1	TGTGCCAGCAGCCGAACAGGGTCGGGCACTGAAGCTTTCTTT	CASSRTGSGTEAFF
-	TRBV19	-	TRBJ2-1	TGTGCCAGTAGCGATCCTCTGAGCTCCCAGGGTGGTGAGCAGTTCTTC	CASSDPLSSQGGEQFF
-	TRBV19	-	TRBJ1-1	TGTGCCAGTAGTATTGGGTGGGAGATATTCGAAGCTTTCTTT	CASSIGWEIFEAFF
-	TRBV5-1	-	TRBJ1-4	TGCGCCAGCAGCTCAGGACTGCTTAATGAAAAACTGTTTTTT	CASSSGLLNEKLFF
once	TRBV28	-	TRBJ2-2	TGTGCCACTACGCTAGGGGCGAGGACCGGGGAGCTGTTTTTT	CATTLGARTGELFF
-	TRBV9	-	TRBJ1-2	TGTGCCAGCAGCGTAGGGGCAGCGGGGTTGGAAGGCTACACCTTC	CASSVGAAGLEGYTF
-	TRBV5-1	TRBD2	TRBJ2-7	TGCGCCAGCAGCTTGGCTAGCGGGGGGAACTACGAGCAGTACTTC	CASSLASGGNYEQYF
-	TRBV7-2	-	TRBJ2-5	TGTGCCAGCAGCTTAGATCGCCGAGAAGAGACCCAGTACTTC	CASSLDRREETQYF
-	TRBV18	TRBD1	TRBJ1-4	TGTGCCAGCTCACCACCGACGACAGGGAGCCCGAAAAAACTGTTTTTT	CASSPPTTGSPKKLFF
once	TRBV12-5	TRBD2	TRBJ2-2	TGTGCTAGTGGTACCGGACTAGCGGGCCTCACCGGGGAGCTGTTTTTT	CASGTGLAGLTGELFF
-	TRBV7-9	-	TRBJ2-7	TGTGCCAGCAGCTTAGCTGGCGGTACTCCCTACGAGCAGTACTTC	CASSLAGGTPYEQYF
once	TRBV7-2	-	TRBJ1-6	TGTGCCAGCAGCCGTTGGGAGGGGATTTCACCCCTCCACTTT	CASSRWEGISPLHF
-	TRBV27	TRBD2	TRBJ2-7	TGTGCCAGCAGTTTAGGGCGGGGGGGTTACGAGCAGTACTTC	CASSLGRGGYEQYF
-	TRBV2	-	TRBJ1-2	TGTGCCAGCAGTGATACAGGGTCGGGTGGCTACACCTTC	CASSDTGSGGYTF
once	TRBV4-3	-	TRBJ2-7	TGCGCCAGCAGCCAAGTCGCGGGAACCTACGAGCAGTACTTC	CASSQVAGTYEQYF
-	TRBV4-2	-	TRBJ1-4	TGTGCCAGCAGCCAAGATGGTAGAAATGAAAAACTGTTTTTT	CASSQDGRNEKLFF
-	TRBV14	-	TRBJ1-6	TGTGCCAGCAGCCCACAGCGGGGTAATTCACCCCTCCACTTT	CASSPQRGNSPLHF
-	TRBV4-2	TRBD1	TRBJ2-5	TGTGCCAGCAGCGTACAGGGGGCCTCCGTAGAGACCCAGTACTTC	CASSVQGASVETQYF
-	TRBV5-1	-	TRBJ2-7	TGCGCCAGCAGCGCCCGGGACTTGCCGAACTCCTACGAGCAGTACTTC	CASSARDLPNSYEQYF
-	TRBV5-1	-	TRBJ2-3	TGCGCCAGCAGCTTTGGGGGGGCGACAGATACGCAGTATTTT	CASSFGGATDTQYF
once	TRBV7-8	-	TRBJ1-5	TGTGCCAGCAGTCTAGACAGAGGCAATCAGCCCCAGCATTTT	CASSLDRGNQPQHF
-	TRBV19	-	TRBJ1-2	TGTGCCAGTAGTAGTCGGGACTATGGCTACACCTTC	CASSSRDYGYTF
-	TRBV5-1	TRBD2	TRBJ2-5	TGCGCCAGCAGCTGGGAGGGCTCAGAGACCCAGTACTTC	CASSWEGSETQYF
-	TRBV7-2	-	TRBJ2-1	TGTGCCAGCAGCTTAGGGACAGCTTACAATGAGCAGTTCTTC	CASSLGTAYNEQFF